A selection of T cell receptor beta chains follows, all from one sample in a study of blood T cell repertoires in COVID-19. The table came from immunoSEQ multiplex PCR; TCRdb's copy has only in-frame clones and leaves some out. The data hold some 390,000 clones, with roughly 86% observed a single time. Source material: peripheral blood. The source of these receptors is a human donor in a cohort sampled during active COVID-19. Each CDR3 is given with its conserved first and last residue. Fields, in order: V gene, clone size, J gene, D gene, CDR3 protein, CDR3 DNA. D genes are given only for firm matches. Some rows have no size entry. The others give once, few or many, or a class for an expanded clone.

TRBV4-1	NA	TRBJ1-6	NA	CASSQDRKPGRPGSYNSPLHF	TGCGCCAGCAGCCAAGATCGGAAACCAGGGAGGCCGGGCTCCTATAATTCACCCCTCCACTTT
TRBV19	NA	TRBJ2-1	TRBD2	CASSIRTSGSHRDEQFF	TGTGCCAGTAGTATCCGGACTAGCGGGAGCCACCGGGATGAGCAGTTCTTC
TRBV6-2/TRBV6-3	NA	TRBJ2-1	NA	CASSPGYGNEQFF	TGTGCCAGCAGTCCGGGGTACGGGAATGAGCAGTTCTTC
TRBV12-3/TRBV12-4	NA	TRBJ1-6	NA	CASSPGPGLTLHF	TGTGCCAGCAGTCCTGGGCCAGGCCTAACCCTCCACTTT
TRBV30	NA	TRBJ2-7	NA	CAWGRGRSLEQYF	TGTGCCTGGGGCCGGGGTCGATCCCTCGAGCAGTACTTC
TRBV6-1	NA	TRBJ1-5	NA	CASSESGNQPQHF	TGTGCCAGCAGTGAGTCGGGCAATCAGCCCCAGCATTTT
TRBV4-1	NA	TRBJ2-7	NA	CASSQGSPGMDEQYF	TGCGCCAGCAGCCAAGGATCCCCAGGGATGGACGAGCAGTACTTC
TRBV27	NA	TRBJ2-7	TRBD1	CASSSWTGHEQYF	TGTGCCAGCAGTTCTTGGACAGGACACGAGCAGTACTTC
TRBV7-3	NA	TRBJ2-1	TRBD2	CASSSGLAGTNEQFF	TGTGCCAGCAGCTCAGGACTAGCGGGGACCAATGAGCAGTTCTTC
TRBV5-1	NA	TRBJ2-2	NA	CASSTLRENTGELFF	TGCGCCAGCAGCACACTCCGGGAGAACACCGGGGAGCTGTTTTTT
TRBV19	NA	TRBJ1-5	NA	CASSIKDSSNQPQHF	TGTGCCAGTAGTATTAAGGACAGTAGCAATCAGCCCCAGCATTTT
TRBV28	NA	TRBJ1-1	TRBD1	CASSSSSKGQQNTEAFF	TGTGCCAGCAGTTCTTCCTCCAAGGGACAGCAAAACACTGAAGCTTTCTTT
TRBV2	NA	TRBJ1-4	NA	CASRLLGELNEKLFF	TGTGCCAGCAGGCTACTTGGGGAGCTTAATGAAAAACTGTTTTTT
TRBV30	once	TRBJ2-1	NA	CAWSEGDYNEQFF	TGTGCCTGGAGTGAAGGGGACTACAATGAGCAGTTCTTC
TRBV5-1	NA	TRBJ2-7	NA	CASSPLPGNYYEQYF	TGCGCCAGCAGCCCACTCCCCGGGAATTACTACGAGCAGTACTTC
TRBV24-1	NA	TRBJ1-1	NA	CATSEPPSGGEGTEAFF	TGTGCCACCAGTGAACCACCCTCAGGCGGGGAGGGCACTGAAGCTTTCTTT
TRBV2	NA	TRBJ1-6	NA	CASSETASSYNSPLHF	TGTGCCAGCAGTGAGACTGCGAGCTCCTATAATTCACCCCTCCACTTT
TRBV5-4	NA	TRBJ2-6	NA	CASSSPRRGSGANVLTF	TGTGCCAGCAGCTCTCCCCGGAGGGGCTCTGGGGCCAACGTCCTGACTTTC
TRBV3-1/TRBV3-2	few	TRBJ2-1	NA	CASSQDVGPPRVQFF	TGTGCCAGCAGCCAAGATGTCGGCCCCCCCAGGGTCCAGTTCTTC
TRBV3-1/TRBV3-2	NA	TRBJ1-1	TRBD1	CASSQDPGGLGAEAFF	TGTGCCAGCAGCCAAGACCCAGGGGGCCTCGGCGCTGAAGCTTTCTTT
TRBV4-1	NA	TRBJ2-3	NA	CASSQVAVSTDTQYF	TGCGCCAGCAGCCAAGTGGCGGTGAGCACAGATACGCAGTATTTT
TRBV7-9	once	TRBJ2-1	NA	CASSLGGGQFF	TGTGCCAGCAGCTTAGGAGGTGGGCAGTTCTTC
TRBV19	NA	TRBJ2-7	TRBD2	CATQPGNKREGPRPSSYEQYF	TGTGCCACCCAACCGGGGAACAAGCGGGAGGGCCCAAGGCCGAGCTCCTACGAGCAGTACTTC
TRBV27	NA	TRBJ1-6	NA	CASSHFDRYNSPLHF	TGTGCCAGCAGCCACTTTGACAGGTATAATTCACCCCTCCACTTT
TRBV6-4	NA	TRBJ2-3	TRBD2	CASSSTSGATDTQYF	TGTGCCAGCAGCTCTACTAGCGGGGCGACAGATACGCAGTATTTT
TRBV30	NA	TRBJ1-3	NA	CAWRDTLSGNTIYF	TGTGCCTGGCGGGACACCCTCTCTGGAAACACCATATATTTT
TRBV15	NA	TRBJ1-1	NA	CATSIGADTEAFF	TGTGCCACCAGCATAGGGGCGGACACTGAAGCTTTCTTT
TRBV9	NA	TRBJ1-5	NA	CASSVDHRVQPQHF	TGTGCCAGCAGCGTAGACCACAGGGTTCAGCCCCAGCATTTT
TRBV30	NA	TRBJ1-2	NA	CAWSPTPTGVGGYTF	TGTGCCTGGAGTCCGACCCCGACGGGAGTAGGTGGCTACACCTTC
TRBV29-1	NA	TRBJ2-2	NA	CSATTRFRDGELFF	TGCAGCGCCACGACTAGATTCCGGGACGGGGAGCTGTTTTTT
TRBV10-3	NA	TRBJ1-3	NA	CAIRTDIRSGNTIYF	TGTGCCATCAGAACAGACATACGCTCTGGAAACACCATATATTTT
TRBV5-1	NA	TRBJ2-3	NA	CASSLAASTDTQYF	TGCGCCAGCAGCTTAGCTGCGTCCACAGATACGCAGTATTTT
TRBV27	NA	TRBJ2-3	NA	CASGANDLRDTQYF	TGTGCCAGCGGGGCGAATGATTTGCGAGATACGCAGTATTTT
TRBV6-1	NA	TRBJ1-2	NA	CASSEQGYGYTF	TGTGCCAGCAGTGAACAGGGGTATGGCTACACCTTC
TRBV20-1	few	TRBJ2-5	NA	CSASAKETQYF	TGCAGTGCTAGTGCTAAAGAGACCCAGTACTTC
TRBV5-1	NA	TRBJ2-7	NA	CASSSDTYEQYF	TGCGCCAGCAGCTCGGACACCTACGAGCAGTACTTC
TRBV6-6	NA	TRBJ2-1	TRBD2	CASSSTSGVYNEQFF	TGTGCCAGCAGTTCGACTAGCGGGGTTTACAATGAGCAGTTCTTC
TRBV28	NA	TRBJ2-7	TRBD1	CASSNRDRRKSDLQYF	TGTGCCAGCAGCAACCGGGACAGGCGTAAATCAGATTTACAGTACTTC
TRBV5-1	NA	TRBJ1-6	TRBD1	CASSPGTGTLAVNSPLHF	TGCGCCAGCAGCCCAGGGACAGGCACTCTGGCGGTTAATTCACCCCTCCACTTT